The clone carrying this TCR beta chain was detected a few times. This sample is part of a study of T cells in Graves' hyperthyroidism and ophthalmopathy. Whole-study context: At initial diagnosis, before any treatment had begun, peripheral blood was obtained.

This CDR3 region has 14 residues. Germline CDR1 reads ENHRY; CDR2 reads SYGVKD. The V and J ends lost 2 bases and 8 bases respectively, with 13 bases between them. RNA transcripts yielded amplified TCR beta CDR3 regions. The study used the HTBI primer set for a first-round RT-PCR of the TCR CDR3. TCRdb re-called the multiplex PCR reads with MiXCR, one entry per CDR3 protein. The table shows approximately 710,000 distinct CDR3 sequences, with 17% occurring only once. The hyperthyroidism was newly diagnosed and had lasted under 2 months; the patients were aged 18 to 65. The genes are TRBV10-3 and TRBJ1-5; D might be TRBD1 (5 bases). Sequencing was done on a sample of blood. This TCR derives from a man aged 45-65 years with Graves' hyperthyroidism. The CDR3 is CAISETPGREPQHF. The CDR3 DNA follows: TGTGCCATCAGTGAGACGCCAGGGAGGGAGCCCCAGCATTTT.